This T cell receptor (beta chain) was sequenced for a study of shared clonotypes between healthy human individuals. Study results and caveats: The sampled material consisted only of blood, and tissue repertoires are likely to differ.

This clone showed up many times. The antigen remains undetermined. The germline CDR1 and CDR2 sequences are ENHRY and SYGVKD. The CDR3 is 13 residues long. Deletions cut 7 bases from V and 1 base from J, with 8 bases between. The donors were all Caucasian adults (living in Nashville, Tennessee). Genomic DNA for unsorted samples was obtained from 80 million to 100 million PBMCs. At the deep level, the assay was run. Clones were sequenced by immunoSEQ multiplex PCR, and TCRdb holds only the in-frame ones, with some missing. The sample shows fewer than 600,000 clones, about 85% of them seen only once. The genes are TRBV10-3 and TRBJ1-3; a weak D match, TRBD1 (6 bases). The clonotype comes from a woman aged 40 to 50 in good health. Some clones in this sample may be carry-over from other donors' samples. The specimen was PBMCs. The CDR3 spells CAIKQGSGNTIYF. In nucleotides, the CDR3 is TGTGCCATCAAACAGGGTTCTGGAAACACCATATATTTT.